This T cell receptor (beta chain) was obtained from a study of blood T cell repertoires in COVID-19. Looked up from germline, CDR1 is SGHTA and CDR2 is FQGTGA. This CDR3 has 16 residues. The V end lost 2 bases, the J end lost 7 bases, and 17 bases lay between the germline ends. There are a few counts of this clone. Here immunoSEQ multiplex PCR was the method, and the copy in TCRdb shows in-frame clones only, minus some. The sample includes 150,000 to 200,000 clones, roughly 90% of them seen just once. Sequencing input: peripheral blood. The source of this sequence is a man aged 55 to 70 with acute or convalescent COVID-19. V usage is TRBV7-3 and J usage is TRBJ2-2, with D possibly matching TRBD2 (5 bases). The CDR3 DNA sequence: TGTGCCAGCAGCTTAGCCCCCCGAGGGCCGGGCGGGGAGCTGTTTTTT. This sequence encodes CASSLAPRGPGGELFF. The variable domain in full, completed from reference TRBV7-3 and TRBJ2-2, reads GAGVSQTPSNKVTEKGKYVELRCDPISGHTALYWYRQSLGQGPEFLIYFQGTGAADDSGLPNDRFFAVRPEGSVSTLKIQRTERGDSAVYLCASSLAPRGPGGELFFGEGSRLTVL.